This entry lists 30 T cell receptor beta chains sequenced from one sample in a study of blood T cell repertoires in COVID-19. Sequencing used immunoSEQ multiplex PCR; TCRdb keeps in-frame clones, though not all of them. This sample has around 30,000 clones, with just over 90% found just once. Sequencing used peripheral blood. Receptor source: a male donor with active COVID-19.

The rearrangement links TRBV19 to TRBJ1-1, with 8 bases fitting TRBD1. The CDR3 runs to 14 residues. Trimming at V came to 9 bases and at J to 3 bases, leaving 9 bases not matched to a gene. The germline CDR1 and CDR2 sequences are LNHDA and SQIVND (reference sequence). The CDR3 loop is CASAETGDDTEAFF. The CDR3 DNA is TGTGCCAGCGCTGAGACAGGGGACGACACTGAAGCTTTCTTT.

The rearrangement links TRBV4-3 to TRBJ2-3; 8 bases line up with TRBD2. The trim removed 0 bases at V and 2 bases at J, leaving 7 bases unmatched. Germline CDR1 reads LGHNA; CDR2 reads YSLEER. The CDR3 runs to 17 residues. CDR3 residues: CASSQDKTSGFTDTQYF. The CDR3 nucleotides are TGCGCCAGCAGCCAAGATAAAACTAGCGGATTCACAGATACGCAGTATTTT.

The V and J genes are TRBV27 and TRBJ1-2; 10 nucleotides line up with TRBD1. There are 16 residues in the CDR3. Germline assignment: CDR1 MNHEY and CDR2 SMNVEV (reference sequence). With 9 bases clipped from V and 7 bases from J, the junction kept 17 bases outside the gene matches. The DNA for the CDR3 is TGTGCCAGTAGCCAAGGAACTCGGGGACAGGGGTCTGGCTACACCTTC. This translates into CASSQGTRGQGSGYTF.

The rearrangement joins TRBV27 to TRBJ2-3; TRBD1 might be the D (5 bases). The germline V gene has CDR1 MNHEY and CDR2 SMNVEV (reference sequence). The CDR3 runs to 14 residues. V was pared by 7 bases and J by 3 bases, with 14 bases between. The CDR3 loop is CASKGIGATDTQYF. CDR3 in DNA: TGTGCCAGCAAAGGGATTGGGGCGACAGATACGCAGTATTTT.

This sequence joins TRBV19 and TRBJ2-2; 7 nucleotides agree with TRBD1. With 6 bases clipped from V and 4 bases from J, the junction kept 2 bases outside the gene matches. This CDR3 region has 13 residues. From germline, CDR1 is LNHDA and CDR2 SQIVND (reference sequence). The CDR3 sequence is CASRRTGTGELFF. CDR3 in DNA: TGTGCCAGTAGGAGGACAGGCACCGGGGAGCTGTTTTTT.

The chain has TRBV4-1 and TRBJ2-7; 9 positions match TRBD1. Per the germline V gene, CDR1 is MGHRA and CDR2 is YSYEKL. The length of the CDR3 is 16 residues. The V and J ends lost 0 bases and 4 bases, in that order; junction bases with no gene match: 7. CDR3 in DNA: TGCGCCAGCAGCCAAGAGCCGACAGGGGGAGGGTACGAGCAGTACTTC. This gives the protein CASSQEPTGGGYEQYF.

The J gene is TRBJ2-7, the V gene TRBV7-9, with TRBD1 matching 8 bases. This CDR3 contains 12 residues. Looked up from germline, CDR1 is SEHNR and CDR2 is FQNEAQ (reference sequence). V shed 5 bases and J 5 bases; nucleotides not matched to a gene: 2. The CDR3 region is CASSKTGDEQYF. The CDR3 DNA reads as TGTGCCAGCAGCAAGACAGGGGACGAGCAGTACTTC.

The chain employs TRBV7-9 and TRBJ1-1; D is unresolved. Trimming shortened V by 11 bases and J by 1 base, and 11 bases separated the two germline ends. The CDR3 has 12 residues. The germline V gene has CDR1 SEHNR and CDR2 FQNEAQ (reference sequence). CDR3 coding DNA: TGTGCCGGGAGGACGGGGAACACTGAAGCTTTCTTT. Its protein is CAGRTGNTEAFF.

The chain carries TRBV11-2 and TRBJ1-2; maybe TRBD1 (5 bases). This CDR3 spans 16 amino acids. Germline-derived CDR1 and CDR2 are SGHAT and FQNNGV. V was cut by 0 bases and J by 5 bases, with 16 bases left in between. The CDR3 reads CASSLDRAGLGYGYTF. CDR3 coding DNA: TGTGCCAGCAGCTTAGATCGGGCAGGGTTGGGGTATGGCTACACCTTC.

CDR3 in amino acids: CASSQDPVSGYTF. The CDR3 DNA reads TGCGCCAGCAGCCAAGATCCGGTGTCTGGCTACACCTTC. The chain recombines TRBV4-3 with TRBJ1-2, with D hard to call. The germline V gene has CDR1 LGHNA and CDR2 YSLEER. This CDR3 has 13 amino acids. Trimming left V 0 bases short and J 7 bases short, with 9 bases between.

The J gene is TRBJ1-3, the V gene TRBV2, with 8 bases lining up with TRBD1. The CDR3 covers 14 residues. Unmatched junction bases numbered 15, after V lost 5 bases and J lost 15 bases. Per the germline V gene, CDR1 is SNHLY and CDR2 is FYNNEI. The CDR3 reads CASSPGQAASRKYF. The CDR3 DNA reads TGTGCCAGCAGTCCGGGACAGGCGGCTTCACGGAAATATTTT.

This chain connects TRBV27 to TRBJ2-1; perhaps TRBD1 as D (5 bases). The CDR3 length is 16 residues. Germline values: CDR1 MNHEY, CDR2 SMNVEV (reference sequence). V was cut by 4 bases and J by 5 bases, with 18 bases left in between. The CDR3 here is CASSSLPVRQNNEQFF. In DNA, the CDR3 is TGTGCCAGCAGTTCCCTCCCGGTTCGACAGAACAATGAGCAGTTCTTC.

This chain links TRBV18 with TRBJ1-3, with TRBD1 identical over 10 bases. Germline CDR1 reads KGHSH; CDR2 reads LQKENI. The CDR3 sequence is 17 residues long. The J segment lost 1 base and the V segment lost 3 bases, leaving 6 bases of the junction unmatched. CDR3 DNA sequence: TGTGCCAGCTCACCGGGACAGGGGATAAGGTCTGGAAACACCATATATTTT. The encoded protein is CASSPGQGIRSGNTIYF.

The chain joins TRBV5-5 to TRBJ2-2, with D tentatively TRBD1 (6 bases). CDR1 is SGHKS, CDR2 YYEKEE, per germline (reference sequence). The CDR3 extends over 15 amino acids. The germline V and J ends were trimmed by 3 bases and 2 bases, with 11 bases remaining between them. CDR3 DNA: TGTGCCAGCAGCTCCCGGGACACAAACACCGGGGAGCTGTTTTTT. This translates into CASSSRDTNTGELFF.

Here the CDR3 DNA reads TGTGCCAGCAGCCAGCAGGGGGCCTACGAGCAGTACTTC. It is translated as CASSQQGAYEQYF. This chain links TRBV5-5 with TRBJ2-7; 7 bases agree with TRBD1. The V gene end was trimmed by 4 bases and the J gene end by 2 bases; junction bases not matched to a gene: 3. CDR1 is SGHKS, CDR2 YYEKEE, per germline (reference sequence). The CDR3 has 13 residues.

The chain combines TRBV7-2 with TRBJ1-2; 8 positions agree with TRBD1. The V segment lost 0 bases and the J segment 7 bases; nucleotides outside the gene matches: 4. This CDR3 is 14 amino acids long. Germline loops: CDR1 SGHTA, CDR2 FQGNSA. This CDR3 is CTSSLAQGAGGYTF. CDR3 in DNA: TGTACCAGCAGCTTAGCGCAGGGGGCGGGTGGCTACACCTTC. Supplemented by reference TRBV7-2 and TRBJ1-2, the full variable domain reads GAGVSQSPSNKVTEKGKDVELRCDPISGHTALYWYRQSLGQGLEFLIYFQGNSAPDKSGLPSDRFSAERTGGSVSTLTIQRTQQEDSAVYLCTSSLAQGAGGYTFGSGTRLTVV.

The chain couples TRBV10-3 to TRBJ1-1; TRBD1 aligns across 7 bases. The CDR3 spans 15 residues. Germline-derived CDR1 and CDR2 are ENHRY and SYGVKD. Unmatched junction bases numbered 5, after V lost 2 bases and J lost 2 bases. The DNA of the CDR3 is TGTGCCATCAGTGAGCGAGGGACAGTCAACACTGAAGCTTTCTTT. It translates to CAISERGTVNTEAFF.

The chain employs TRBV6-2 or TRBV6-3 and TRBJ2-5; D remains unclear. V was clipped by 0 bases and J by 2 bases, with 7 bases between them. This CDR3 region has 14 residues. Germline lookup yields CDR1 MNHEY and CDR2 SVGEGT. The CDR3 bases are TGTGCCAGCAGTTACTCGCGGTTGCAAGAGACCCAGTACTTC. Protein product: CASSYSRLQETQYF.

This clone was recorded once. This chain connects TRBV6-5 to TRBJ1-1; 9 bases fit TRBD1. The CDR3 has 16 residues. Trimming cost V 1 base and J 0 bases; bases outside gene matches: 3. The germline CDR1 and CDR2 sequences are MNHEY and SVGAGI. The CDR3 DNA reads as TGTGCCAGCAGTTACTTATACAGGGGGCTGAACACTGAAGCTTTCTTT. It encodes CASSYLYRGLNTEAFF.

The chain employs TRBV30 and TRBJ1-1, with 7 bases lining up with TRBD1. The germline CDR1 and CDR2 sequences are GTSNPN and SVGIG (reference sequence). This CDR3 comprises 14 residues. V trimming: 0 bases; J trimming: 4 bases; junction bases outside the gene matches: 5. The CDR3 here is CAWSVLRGRTEAFF. CDR3 nucleotide sequence: TGTGCCTGGAGTGTACTGAGGGGGCGCACTGAAGCTTTCTTT.

The V call is TRBV5-1, the J call TRBJ1-6; TRBD1 matches at 12 bases. CDR1 SGHRS and CDR2 YFSETQ come from the germline V gene. This CDR3 comprises 15 residues. The V segment lost 4 bases and the J segment 9 bases; nucleotides outside the gene matches: 5. CDR3 nucleotides: TGCGCCAGCAGCCTCGGGACAGGGGGCTCTTCACCCCTCCACTTT. Protein product: CASSLGTGGSSPLHF.

The CDR3 DNA follows: TGCGCCAGCAGCCAGTCCACCTCGGGGGTCCAAGAGACCCAGTACTTC. Translated: CASSQSTSGVQETQYF. The chain combines TRBV4-1 with TRBJ2-5; tentative D call: TRBD2 (6 bases). CDR1 and CDR2 from the germline V gene are MGHRA and YSYEKL. Trimming shortened V by 3 bases and J by 1 base, and 15 bases separated the two germline ends. This CDR3 has 16 residues.

The chain has TRBV30 and TRBJ1-5; 7 positions agree with TRBD1. The CDR3 loop spans 14 amino acids. The trim removed 5 bases at V and 1 base at J, leaving 5 bases unmatched. Per the germline V gene, CDR1 is GTSNPN and CDR2 is SVGIG (reference sequence). Here the CDR3 DNA reads TGTGCCTGGTCGAAGGGGGCGAGCAATCAGCCCCAGCATTTT. Protein sequence: CAWSKGASNQPQHF.

In its sample, this clone was seen a few times. The V call is TRBV10-3, the J call TRBJ1-2; the D is unclear. Trimming left V 3 bases short and J 8 bases short, with 16 bases between. The CDR3 has 14 residues. Germline values: CDR1 ENHRY, CDR2 SYGVKD. DNA of the CDR3: TGTGCCATCAGTGAACCCGGGATTCGTGAAGGCTACACCTTC. Residues: CAISEPGIREGYTF.

The chain is built from TRBV14 and TRBJ2-1, with a weak D call TRBD2 (6 bases). This CDR3 has 17 residues. The V gene lost 1 base and the J gene lost 7 bases, with 20 bases spanning the gap. Germline CDR1 and CDR2: SGHDN and FVKESK. The DNA for the CDR3 is TGTGCCAGCAGCCAAGGGTGGGCGGGACGAACGGGGAATGAGCAGTTCTTC. Residues: CASSQGWAGRTGNEQFF.

The chain couples TRBV5-1 to TRBJ2-5, with 8 positions matching TRBD1. From germline, CDR1 is SGHRS and CDR2 YFSETQ. CDR3 length equals 16 residues. After removal of 5 bases from V and 4 bases from J, the junction contained 13 bases not matched to a gene. CDR3 bases: TGCGCCAGCAGATCCCGCGGCCAGGGGGCAGGAGAGACCCAGTACTTC. Amino acid sequence: CASRSRGQGAGETQYF. Complete variable domain (other parts from reference TRBV5-1 and TRBJ2-5): KAGVTQTPRYLIKTRGQQVTLSCSPISGHRSVSWYQQTPGQGLQFLFEYFSETQRNKGNFPGRFSGRQFSNSRSEMNVSTLELGDSALYLCASRSRGQGAGETQYFGPGTRLLVL.

Here the CDR3 DNA reads TGCGCCAGCAGCCTTGCCCGGGCGAACACCGGGGAGCTGTTTTTT. Translated: CASSLARANTGELFF. The chain combines TRBV5-1 with TRBJ2-2; no definite D call. The CDR3 sequence is 15 residues long. V was trimmed by 4 bases and J by 0 bases, leaving 10 bases between them. From germline, CDR1 is SGHRS and CDR2 YFSETQ.

The rearrangement links TRBV4-3 to TRBJ1-5, with D unresolved. The CDR3 sequence is 13 residues long. V was clipped by 4 bases and J by 5 bases, with 9 bases between them. CDR1 LGHNA and CDR2 YSLEER come from the germline V gene. In DNA form, the CDR3 reads TGCGCCAGCAGCCTCGGGGTGGATCAGCCCCAGCATTTT. This encodes CASSLGVDQPQHF.

The count of this clone is one. This sequence joins TRBV6-2 or TRBV6-3 and TRBJ1-4; tentative D call: TRBD1 (5 bases). V was trimmed by 5 bases and J by 0 bases, leaving 13 bases between them. Germline V gene data show CDR1 as MNHEY and CDR2 as SVGEGT. The CDR3 covers 16 residues. The CDR3 nucleotides read TGTGCCAGCAGTCGACAGACATTTGCAACTAATGAAAAACTGTTTTTT. Its translation is CASSRQTFATNEKLFF.

V and J are TRBV10-3 and TRBJ1-1; tentative D call: TRBD1 (5 bases). The germline gives CDR1 ENHRY, CDR2 SYGVKD. Trimming shortened V by 10 bases and J by 0 bases, and 12 bases separated the two germline ends. The CDR3 has 13 amino acids. Here the CDR3 reads CATTGDVNTEAFF. The CDR3 DNA sequence: TGTGCCACCACGGGGGACGTGAACACTGAAGCTTTCTTT.